This is a list of T cell receptor beta chains from one sample in a study of PD-1 blockade in classical Hodgkin lymphoma. Clones were sequenced by immunoSEQ multiplex PCR, and TCRdb holds only the in-frame ones, with some missing. The sample lists about 21,000 clones; approximately 94% were seen once. Sequenced material: peripheral blood mononuclear cells (PBMCs). Every receptor here comes from a human donor with classical Hodgkin lymphoma. CDR3s include the opening cysteine and the closing phenylalanine or tryptophan. The D gene is left open where the match is weak. Only some rows state a clone size, as once, few, many or a class for expanded clones.

V: TRBV6-4; J: TRBJ2-3; size: .; D: TRBD2; DNA: TGTGCCAGCAGTGACGCGAGCGGGGGGGCCCCAGATACGCAGTATTTT; CDR3: CASSDASGGAPDTQYF
V: TRBV19; J: TRBJ2-3; size: .; D: .; DNA: TGTGCCAGTAGTACCCAATGGGACACAGATACGCAGTATTTT; CDR3: CASSTQWDTDTQYF
V: TRBV28; J: TRBJ1-1; size: .; D: TRBD1; DNA: TGTGCCAGCACCCCCCCTCCGGGACAGGTCCGTTACACTGAAGCTTTCTTT; CDR3: CASTPPPGQVRYTEAFF
V: TRBV6-1; J: TRBJ2-1; size: .; D: .; DNA: TGTGCCAGCAGTCCCGACGCCTACAATGAGCAGTTCTTC; CDR3: CASSPDAYNEQFF
V: TRBV5-1; J: TRBJ2-6; size: .; D: .; DNA: TGCGCCAGCAGCTTGTATTCGAACTCTGGGGCCAACGTCCTGACTTTC; CDR3: CASSLYSNSGANVLTF
V: TRBV9; J: TRBJ2-3; size: once; D: TRBD2; DNA: TGTGCCAGCAGTTGGCGGGGGGGCCGGACAGATACGCAGTATTTT; CDR3: CASSWRGGRTDTQYF
V: TRBV12-5; J: TRBJ1-1; size: .; D: .; DNA: TGTGCTAGTGGTTTTTCGTCGGACACTGAAGCTTTCTTT; CDR3: CASGFSSDTEAFF
V: TRBV5-8; J: TRBJ2-1; size: .; D: .; DNA: TGTGCCAGCAGCTCAGGGGGGGGTCGTTACAATGAGCAGTTCTTC; CDR3: CASSSGGGRYNEQFF
V: TRBV28; J: TRBJ2-3; size: .; D: .; DNA: TGTGCCAGCAGTCCTGGACAGGACTACACAGATACGCAGTATTTT; CDR3: CASSPGQDYTDTQYF
V: TRBV6-4; J: TRBJ2-3; size: .; D: TRBD2; DNA: TGTGCCAGCAGTGAAGGGGAAGCGGGGGGGCCAGATACGCAGTATTTT; CDR3: CASSEGEAGGPDTQYF
V: TRBV7-8; J: TRBJ2-1; size: .; D: .; DNA: TGTGCCAGCAGCTTTGGTAGATACAATGAGCAGTTCTTC; CDR3: CASSFGRYNEQFF
V: TRBV4-3; J: TRBJ1-4; size: .; D: .; DNA: TGCGCCAGCAGCCAAGCCCCATGGGAACCCCCTGAAAAACTGTTTTTT; CDR3: CASSQAPWEPPEKLFF
V: TRBV5-4; J: TRBJ2-7; size: .; D: .; DNA: TGTGCCAGCAGATTAGGGACCCAGGGGTCCTACGAGCAGTACTTC; CDR3: CASRLGTQGSYEQYF
V: TRBV5-5; J: TRBJ1-4; size: .; D: .; DNA: TGTGCCAGCAGCTTGGGGGGGAACGACGGTGAAAAACTGTTTTTT; CDR3: CASSLGGNDGEKLFF
V: TRBV6-5; J: TRBJ2-7; size: once; D: .; DNA: TGTGCCAGCAGCGACCGATCCTACGAGCAGTACTTC; CDR3: CASSDRSYEQYF
V: TRBV11-2; J: TRBJ2-7; size: .; D: TRBD1; DNA: TGTGCCAGCAGCTCGGCGAGACAGGGCTACTCCGAGCAGTACTTC; CDR3: CASSSARQGYSEQYF
V: TRBV25-1; J: TRBJ1-1; size: .; D: TRBD1; DNA: TGTGCCAGCAGTAAAGGGACAGCGAACACTGAAGCTTTCTTT; CDR3: CASSKGTANTEAFF
V: TRBV4-1; J: TRBJ1-6; size: .; D: .; DNA: TGCGCCAGCAGCCAGCAGCCGGGACGTATTAATTCACCCCTCCACTTT; CDR3: CASSQQPGRINSPLHF
V: TRBV29-1; J: TRBJ2-7; size: .; D: .; DNA: TGCAGCGTTGAAGAAACAGGCTACGAGCAGTACTTC; CDR3: CSVEETGYEQYF
V: TRBV5-1; J: TRBJ1-1; size: .; D: .; DNA: TGCGCCAGCAGCTCGGACGTCTACACTGAAGCTTTCTTT; CDR3: CASSSDVYTEAFF
V: TRBV28; J: TRBJ2-1; size: .; D: .; DNA: TGTGCCAGCAGTTTAGTCAGCGGTTCCCCCTACAATGAGCAGTTCTTC; CDR3: CASSLVSGSPYNEQFF
V: TRBV7-3; J: TRBJ1-5; size: once; D: TRBD1; DNA: TGTGCCAGCAGCCTATGGACAGGGGTTACCAATCAGCCCCAGCATTTT; CDR3: CASSLWTGVTNQPQHF
V: TRBV5-5; J: TRBJ2-6; size: .; D: .; DNA: TGTGCCAGCAGCTTGGGGCTACTCGCTAGCTCTGGGGCCAACGTCCTGACTTTC; CDR3: CASSLGLLASSGANVLTF
V: TRBV27; J: TRBJ1-1; size: .; D: .; DNA: TGTGCCAGCAGTTTATCTCCGGGATCCACTGAAGCTTTCTTT; CDR3: CASSLSPGSTEAFF
V: TRBV19; J: TRBJ2-7; size: .; D: TRBD2; DNA: TGTGCCAGTAGAGACTCGGGGGGTCACGAGCAGTACTTC; CDR3: CASRDSGGHEQYF
V: TRBV5-4; J: TRBJ2-3; size: .; D: TRBD2; DNA: TGTGCCAGCAGAAAAGCGGGGGGGAAAGATACGCAGTATTTT; CDR3: CASRKAGGKDTQYF
V: TRBV6-6; J: TRBJ2-2; size: .; D: TRBD1; DNA: TGTGCCAGCGCTGGACAGGGTGCCGGGGAGCTGTTTTTT; CDR3: CASAGQGAGELFF
V: TRBV27; J: TRBJ1-1; size: .; D: .; DNA: TGTGCCAGCGCTCCCCCGGGGCGCGGGCACACTGAAGCTTTCTTT; CDR3: CASAPPGRGHTEAFF
V: TRBV30; J: TRBJ2-7; size: .; D: .; DNA: TGTGCCTGGAGTTTGCTACAGGGGCAGTACTTC; CDR3: CAWSLLQGQYF
V: TRBV5-1; J: TRBJ1-4; size: .; D: .; DNA: TGCGCCAGCAGCTTGGCGCTGGTTGATGAAAAACTGTTTTTT; CDR3: CASSLALVDEKLFF
V: TRBV9; J: TRBJ2-3; size: .; D: TRBD2; DNA: TGTGCCAGCAGCCCGCTAGCGGGGGGCCATACGCAGTATTTT; CDR3: CASSPLAGGHTQYF
V: TRBV7-2; J: TRBJ2-7; size: once; D: TRBD1; DNA: TGTGCCAGCAGCTTATTCCCCGGGACAGTCTCCGAGCAGTACTTC; CDR3: CASSLFPGTVSEQYF
V: TRBV5-6; J: TRBJ1-1; size: .; D: .; DNA: TGTGCCAGCAGCTTGAGGGGAGTCCCCACTGAAGCTTTCTTT; CDR3: CASSLRGVPTEAFF
V: TRBV11-2; J: TRBJ2-3; size: .; D: .; DNA: TGTGCCAGCAGCTCTAATGGGTGGTTTGCGTGGGGGCGGACAGATACGCAGTATTTT; CDR3: CASSSNGWFAWGRTDTQYF
V: TRBV6-9; J: TRBJ2-5; size: .; D: TRBD1; DNA: TGTGCCAGCAGTTACTTAGACAGGGTCCAAGAGACCCAGTACTTC; CDR3: CASSYLDRVQETQYF
V: TRBV7-2; J: TRBJ2-1; size: .; D: TRBD2; DNA: TGTGCCAGCAGCTGGGGACTAGCGGGCCACAATGAGCAGTTCTTC; CDR3: CASSWGLAGHNEQFF
V: TRBV6-5; J: TRBJ1-6; size: .; D: .; DNA: TGTGTCGTAAGGGGGGACAATAATTCACCCCTCCACTTT; CDR3: CVVRGDNNSPLHF
V: TRBV12-5; J: TRBJ2-5; size: .; D: .; DNA: TGTGCTAGTGGTTTGGGGCCGTACCAAGAGACCCAGTACTTC; CDR3: CASGLGPYQETQYF
V: TRBV28; J: TRBJ1-5; size: .; D: .; DNA: TGTGCCAGCAGACAGACAGACAATAGCAATCAGCCCCAGCATTTT; CDR3: CASRQTDNSNQPQHF
V: TRBV11-2; J: TRBJ1-3; size: .; D: .; DNA: TGTGCCAGCAGCTTAGATCCCCCAGGAAACACCATATATTTT; CDR3: CASSLDPPGNTIYF
V: TRBV29-1; J: TRBJ2-7; size: once; D: .; DNA: TGCAGCGTTGGGACAGTCTACGAGCAGTACTTC; CDR3: CSVGTVYEQYF